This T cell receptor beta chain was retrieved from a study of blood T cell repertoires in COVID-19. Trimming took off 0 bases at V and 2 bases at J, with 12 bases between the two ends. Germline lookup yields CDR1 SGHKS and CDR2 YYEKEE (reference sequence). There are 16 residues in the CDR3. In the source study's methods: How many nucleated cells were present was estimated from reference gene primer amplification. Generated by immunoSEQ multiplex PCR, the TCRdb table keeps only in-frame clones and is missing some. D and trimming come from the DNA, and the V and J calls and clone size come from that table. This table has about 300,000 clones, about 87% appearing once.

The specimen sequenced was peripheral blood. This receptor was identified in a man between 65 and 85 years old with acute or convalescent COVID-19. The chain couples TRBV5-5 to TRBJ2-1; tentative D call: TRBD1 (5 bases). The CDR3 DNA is TGTGCCAGCAGCTTGGTTGTGACAGAACCCTACAATGAGCAGTTCTTC. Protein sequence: CASSLVVTEPYNEQFF.